Below, 19 T cell receptor beta chains from the same sample are listed, as sequenced in a study of T cell responses to AZD1222 COVID-19 vaccine. Generated by immunoSEQ multiplex PCR, the TCRdb table keeps only in-frame clones and is missing some. Of 160,000 or so clones in the sample, 90% to 95% are singletons; the top ten hold approximately 4.8%. The material was peripheral blood, obtained 28 days after the second AZD1222 dose. The receptors here all came from an adult who received the AZD1222 COVID-19 vaccine.

The gene calls are TRBV6-6 and TRBJ2-7; D is uncertain. Germline V gene data show CDR1 as MNHNY and CDR2 as SVGAGI (reference sequence). The CDR3 spans 12 residues. Trimming removed 6 bases from V and 3 bases from J, with 9 bases in between. The CDR3 spells CASSGPYYEQYF. CDR3 in DNA: TGTGCCAGCAGCGGACCCTACTACGAGCAGTACTTC.

This chain connects TRBV29-1 to TRBJ2-2; tentatively, D is TRBD2 (6 bases). V dropped 0 bases and J dropped 6 bases, with 11 bases sitting between them. Germline V gene lookup returns CDR1 SQVTM and CDR2 ANQGSEA. The CDR3 is 14 amino acids. CDR3 in DNA: TGCAGCGTTGAAGATTGGGGGGAAGCCGGGGAGCTGTTTTTT. Translating it yields CSVEDWGEAGELFF.

The rearrangement uses TRBV30 and TRBJ2-2, with 8 positions matching TRBD2. CDR1 GTSNPN and CDR2 SVGIG come from the germline V gene (reference sequence). With 4 bases clipped from V and 1 base from J, the junction kept 5 bases outside the gene matches. The CDR3 consists of 15 residues. The chain's CDR3 is CAWNSGTLNTGELFF. CDR3 bases: TGTGCCTGGAATAGCGGGACTCTGAACACCGGGGAGCTGTTTTTT.

The chain carries TRBV5-5 and TRBJ1-5; D is unclear. The germline V gene encodes CDR1 SGHKS and CDR2 YYEKEE (reference sequence). The CDR3 consists of 15 residues. V was shortened by 0 bases and J by 0 bases, with 7 bases between the two germline ends. The CDR3 bases are TGTGCCAGCAGCTTGGACAGCCTTAGCAATCAGCCCCAGCATTTT. Its translation: CASSLDSLSNQPQHF.

V and J are TRBV7-3 and TRBJ2-1; D is unresolved. Trimming left V 5 bases short and J 3 bases short, with 17 bases between. Germline values: CDR1 SGHTA, CDR2 FQGTGA. The CDR3 is 16 amino acids. CDR3 sequence reads: CASSLGSGSNYNEQFF. DNA of the CDR3: TGTGCCAGCAGCCTAGGCTCAGGTTCTAACTACAATGAGCAGTTCTTC.

The rearrangement uses TRBV10-3 and TRBJ1-2; D gene uncertain. V was clipped by 3 bases and J by 5 bases, with 7 bases between them. The CDR3 contains 12 residues. Germline CDR1 is ENHRY and CDR2 is SYGVKD. The CDR3 nucleotides are TGTGCCATCAGTGATTGGAAATATGGCTACACCTTC. It translates to CAISDWKYGYTF.

The chain has TRBV3-1 (or the pseudogene TRBV3-2) and TRBJ2-1; D gene ambiguous. The length of the CDR3 is 13 residues. V was clipped by 2 bases and J by 9 bases, with 11 bases between them. Germline CDR1 is LGHDT and CDR2 is YNNKEL (reference sequence). CDR3 in DNA: TGTGCCAGCAGCCAATTCTTAGCTGGTGAGCAGTTCTTC. It encodes CASSQFLAGEQFF.

The genes are TRBV11-3 and TRBJ1-2, with no clear D. The V end was cut by 7 bases, the J end by 7 bases, with 22 bases between. Germline CDR1 and CDR2: SGHNT and YENEEA. The CDR3 sequence is 15 residues long. In nucleotides, the CDR3 is TGTGCCAGCACCTCGAGGATAATTTATAGAGGTGGCTACACCTTC. Its protein product is CASTSRIIYRGGYTF.

The chain has TRBV2 and TRBJ2-1; either TRBD1 or TRBD2 may fit D (6 bases each). Trimming removed 1 base at V and 5 bases at J, with 15 bases between. The CDR3 is made up of 16 amino acids. Germline V lookup: CDR1 SNHLY, CDR2 FYNNEI. The CDR3 reads CASSEGRGRRNNEQFF. For the CDR3, the DNA is TGTGCCAGCAGTGAAGGTAGGGGGAGGCGGAACAATGAGCAGTTCTTC.

The chain joins TRBV5-5 to TRBJ2-5; 8 bases align to TRBD2. The V gene end was trimmed by 0 bases and the J gene end by 2 bases; junction bases not matched to a gene: 3. Germline V gene sequence: CDR1 SGHKS, CDR2 YYEKEE (reference sequence). CDR3 length equals 15 residues. CDR3 nucleotide sequence: TGTGCCAGCAGCTTGGCTACTAGCGGACAAGAGACCCAGTACTTC. Protein product: CASSLATSGQETQYF.

This chain connects TRBV28 to TRBJ2-3; D gene uncertain. Germline V gene data show CDR1 as MDHEN and CDR2 as SYDVKM. Trimming left V 3 bases short and J 5 bases short, with 3 bases between. The CDR3 spans 11 residues. CDR3: CASSFIDTQYF. The CDR3 bases are TGTGCCAGCAGTTTCATAGATACGCAGTATTTT.

The chain joins TRBV2 to TRBJ1-5; 8 nucleotides align to TRBD1. Germline lookup yields CDR1 SNHLY and CDR2 FYNNEI. The trim removed 4 bases at V and 2 bases at J, leaving 4 bases unmatched. The CDR3 is 15 residues long. This CDR3 reads CASSVTGGGNQPQHF. In DNA form, the CDR3 reads TGTGCCAGCAGTGTTACAGGGGGAGGCAATCAGCCCCAGCATTTT.

The chain carries TRBV28 and TRBJ1-5; a weak D match, TRBD1 (5 bases). CDR3 size: 12 residues. Trimming removed 8 bases at V and 4 bases at J, with 9 bases between. The germline V gene has CDR1 MDHEN and CDR2 SYDVKM. In DNA form, the CDR3 reads TGTGCCAGCCACGACAGTAATCAGCCCCAGCATTTT. This encodes CASHDSNQPQHF.

The chain links TRBV2 to TRBJ1-2; no firm D call. V shed 9 bases and J shed 0 bases, with 14 bases lying between them. The CDR3 is 14 residues long. CDR1 is SNHLY and CDR2 is FYNNEI in the germline V gene. The CDR3 loop is CASTTDFSNYGYTF. The CDR3 nucleotides read TGTGCCAGTACGACCGATTTTTCTAACTATGGCTACACCTTC.

V gene TRBV28 combines with J gene TRBJ1-4, with D unclear. Germline-derived CDR1 and CDR2 are MDHEN and SYDVKM. Trimming removed 3 bases at V and 5 bases at J, with 7 bases between. This CDR3 contains 13 residues. CDR3 sequence: CASSLPENEKLFF. The CDR3 DNA sequence: TGTGCCAGCAGTTTGCCGGAAAATGAAAAACTGTTTTTT.

V usage is TRBV6-4 and J usage is TRBJ2-1; D remains unclear. Trimming shortened V by 6 bases and J by 6 bases, and 12 bases separated the two germline ends. The CDR3 is 13 amino acids. CDR1 and CDR2 from the germline V gene are MRHNA and SNTAGT. The CDR3 here is CASSAKIGNEQFF. The CDR3 DNA follows: TGTGCCAGCAGCGCGAAAATCGGCAATGAGCAGTTCTTC.

A single count supports this clone. The rearrangement joins TRBV30 to TRBJ2-7; TRBD2 matches 14 bases. The CDR3 consists of 19 residues. V shed 2 bases, J shed 3 bases, and the junction held 15 bases outside the gene matches. Per germline, CDR1 GTSNPN and CDR2 SVGIG (reference sequence). CDR3 nucleotide sequence: TGTGCCTGGAGTCCACCCGGACTAGCGGGAGGTCTCCCATTCTACGAGCAGTACTTC. Its translation: CAWSPPGLAGGLPFYEQYF.

The chain uses TRBV30 and TRBJ1-1; TRBD1 agrees at 8 bases. CDR1 GTSNPN and CDR2 SVGIG come from the germline V gene (reference sequence). The junction had 14 bases not matched to a gene; V was cut back by 5 bases and J by 0 bases. The CDR3 has 17 residues. CDR3 DNA: TGTGCCTGGCTTATTCAGGGGGCTAGTCGTATGAACACTGAAGCTTTCTTT. Translated: CAWLIQGASRMNTEAFF.

The V call is TRBV27, the J call TRBJ2-2; 8 bases are a match to TRBD2. CDR3 length: 16 amino acids. V lost 6 bases to trimming and J lost 1 base; unmatched junction nucleotides: 7. The germline V gene has CDR1 MNHEY and CDR2 SMNVEV (reference sequence). The CDR3: CASRESSGWNTGELFF. In DNA form, the CDR3 reads TGTGCCAGCAGAGAATCTAGCGGGTGGAACACCGGGGAGCTGTTTTTT.